These 12 T cell receptor beta chains were sequenced from one sample in a study of Graves' ophthalmopathy and Graves' hyperthyroidism. TCR beta CDR3 regions were amplified from RNA transcripts. First-round RT-PCR used HTBI primers; second-round multiplex PCR followed. TCRdb recomputed calls from the multiplex PCR reads with MiXCR, one row per CDR3 protein. The sample has 1 million to 1.3 million distinct CDR3 sequences; 36% are singletons. Sequencing used peripheral blood or thyroid tissue (not recorded which). The receptors were gathered from an adult man with Graves' hyperthyroidism.

In this sample, this clonotype turned up many times. This sequence joins TRBV7-9 and TRBJ1-2, with TRBD1 as a possible D gene (6 bases). Germline V gene sequence: CDR1 SEHNR, CDR2 FQNEAQ (reference sequence). CDR3 length: 12 amino acids. The V gene lost 5 bases and the J gene lost 5 bases, with 9 bases spanning the gap. The CDR3 DNA reads as TGTGCCAGCAGCGGGGGCCAGTATGGCTACACCTTC. The encoded protein is CASSGGQYGYTF. Full variable domain (missing parts from reference TRBV7-9 and TRBJ1-2): DTGVSQNPRHKITKRGQNVTFRCDPISEHNRLYWYRQTLGQGPEFLTYFQNEAQLEKSRLLSDRFSAERPKGSFSTLEIQRTEQGDSAMYLCASSGGQYGYTFGSGTRLTVV.

This clonotype was recorded many times. The DNA of the CDR3 is TGTGCCAGCAGTGTGGGGTACGGCAATCAGCCCCAGCATTTT. This encodes CASSVGYGNQPQHF. The rearrangement joins TRBV2 to TRBJ1-5; D gene uncertain. The V and J ends lost 4 bases and 2 bases respectively, with 9 bases between them. The germline V gene encodes CDR1 SNHLY and CDR2 FYNNEI. This CDR3 is 14 amino acids long.

Points on this clonotype: A much larger clone differs by one base, so this may be a read error. V usage is TRBV7-2 and J usage is TRBJ1-4, with D uncertain. The CDR3 is made up of 13 amino acids. Per the germline V gene, CDR1 is SGHTA and CDR2 is FQGNSA. Between the trimmed V and J ends, which lost 3 bases and 5 bases, there was a span of 7 bases. The CDR3 DNA follows: TGTGCCAGCAGCTTTCCCTTGAATGAAAAACTGTTTTTT. This codes for CASSFPLNEKLFF.

This clonotype appeared many times. At one of its ends the junction is not consistent with the germline gene, which may arise from a read error. This chain links TRBV6-6 with TRBJ2-5; D perhaps matches TRBD1 (5 bases). The germline V gene encodes CDR1 MNHNY and CDR2 SVGAGI (reference sequence). The CDR3 length is 12 residues. CDR3 coding DNA: TGTGCCAGCAGTTACTCGGGGCAGAGAGCTTTCTTC. Protein sequence: CASSYSGQRAFF.

In its sample, this clonotype was seen a few times. The chain's CDR3 is CASSLGAQGLNTEAFF. CDR3 bases: TGTGCCAGCAGCTTAGGGGCTCAGGGCCTGAACACTGAAGCTTTCTTT. This chain uses TRBV7-8 with TRBJ1-1; a weak D match, TRBD1 (5 bases). The CDR3 contains 16 residues. Trimming shortened V by 1 base and J by 0 bases, and 12 bases separated the two germline ends. Germline CDR1 is SGHVS and CDR2 is FQNEAQ.

In this sample, this clonotype turned up many times. The chain recombines TRBV9 with TRBJ1-6; TRBD1 is a possible D gene (6 bases). Trimming removed 0 bases from V and 7 bases from J, with 8 bases in between. This CDR3 comprises 14 residues. Germline CDR1 reads SGDLS; CDR2 reads YYNGEE. The CDR3 nucleotides are TGTGCCAGCAGCGTAGCAGGGGAGAATTCACCCCTCCACTTT. This translates into CASSVAGENSPLHF. The full variable domain, with the rest looked up from reference TRBV9 and TRBJ1-6, is DSGVTQTPKHLITATGQRVTLRCSPRSGDLSVYWYQQSLDQGLQFLIQYYNGEERAKGNILERFSAQQFPDLHSELNLSSLELGDSALYFCASSVAGENSPLHFGNGTRLTVT.

Only a few counts were recorded for this clonotype. The chain carries TRBV15 and TRBJ2-2; D is tentatively TRBD1 or TRBD2 (6 bases each). In germline, CDR1 is LNHNV, CDR2 YYDKDF (reference sequence). V lost 3 bases to trimming and J lost 1 base, with 15 bases between them. This CDR3 is 17 amino acids long. CDR3 sequence reads: CATSRSGGSQNTGELFF. The CDR3 DNA sequence: TGTGCCACCAGCAGGTCCGGGGGCTCCCAGAACACCGGGGAGCTGTTTTTT. Together with reference TRBV15 and TRBJ2-2, the CDR3 gives the full variable domain: DAMVIQNPRYQVTQFGKPVTLSCSQTLNHNVMYWYQQKSSQAPKLLFHYYDKDFNNEADTPDNFQSRRPNTSFCFLDIRSPGLGDTAMYLCATSRSGGSQNTGELFFGEGSRLTVL.

This clonotype was detected ten times or more. This chain joins TRBV29-1 and TRBJ2-5; D perhaps matches TRBD1 (5 bases). Trimming took 8 bases from V and 5 from J, leaving 12 bases between them. CDR1 SQVTM and CDR2 ANQGSEA come from the germline V gene. The length of the CDR3 is 11 residues. In nucleotides, the CDR3 is TGCAGCTACGGCAGGGATGAGACCCAGTACTTC. Encoded protein: CSYGRDETQYF.

The gene calls are TRBV9 and TRBJ2-3; D uncertain. Germline V CDR1 and CDR2: SGDLS, YYNGEE. The V end lost 4 bases, the J end lost 2 bases, and 8 bases lay between the germline ends. This CDR3 is 13 amino acids long. The DNA of the CDR3 is TGTGCCAGCAGCACGAGCGACACAGATACGCAGTATTTT. Residues: CASSTSDTDTQYF. Together with reference TRBV9 and TRBJ2-3, the CDR3 gives the full variable domain: DSGVTQTPKHLITATGQRVTLRCSPRSGDLSVYWYQQSLDQGLQFLIQYYNGEERAKGNILERFSAQQFPDLHSELNLSSLELGDSALYFCASSTSDTDTQYFGPGTRLTVL.

This chain's CDR3 is CASSIQGAPGNTIYF. The CDR3 DNA reads TGCGCCAGCAGCATACAGGGGGCGCCTGGAAACACCATATATTTT. J is TRBJ1-3 and V is TRBV5-1; 9 nucleotides align to TRBD1. Per germline, CDR1 SGHRS and CDR2 YFSETQ. With V trimmed by 4 bases and J by 2 bases, 4 bases remained unmatched. This CDR3 is 15 amino acids long.

The rearrangement uses TRBV24-1 and TRBJ2-3; the D gene is possibly TRBD1 (6 bases). The V end was cut by 4 bases, the J end by 2 bases, with 12 bases between. CDR3 length equals 15 residues. CDR1 and CDR2 (germline): KGHDR, SFDVKD. CDR3 nucleotide sequence: TGTGCCACCAGTGACCTGACAGGATCCACAGATACGCAGTATTTT. Its protein is CATSDLTGSTDTQYF.

The V call is TRBV4-1, the J call TRBJ1-1, with no clear D. The CDR3 covers 14 residues. The ends were cut back, 0 bases at V and 8 bases at J, with 13 bases in the middle. Germline lookup yields CDR1 MGHRA and CDR2 YSYEKL. The CDR3 coding sequence is TGCGCCAGCAGCCAAGATTACAGCCCGACAGAAGCTTTCTTT. Its protein product is CASSQDYSPTEAFF.